This T cell receptor beta chain was recovered during a study of T cells in Graves' hyperthyroidism and ophthalmopathy. Over 8 ml fresh peripheral blood yielded the PBMCs. This CDR3 contains 15 residues. V lost 0 bases and J 5 bases, leaving 13 bases between the germline ends. Germline V gene lookup returns CDR1 SGHVS and CDR2 FQNEAQ. The CDR3 regions of TCR beta were amplified from RNA transcripts. During a first-round RT-PCR of the TCR CDR3, the HTBI primer set was used. TCRdb reanalysed the multiplex PCR reads using MiXCR and keeps one entry per CDR3 protein. The repertoire includes hundreds of thousands of distinct CDR3 sequences, around 21% of them detected once, and roughly 30% sits in the top ten. This clonotype was seen only a few times.

This chain uses TRBV7-8 with TRBJ2-5; tentative D call: TRBD2 (6 bases). The receptor was isolated from a man aged 25-40 years with Graves' ophthalmopathy. The specimen was blood. This chain's CDR3 is CASSLAPGAVETQYF. The CDR3 nucleotides read TGTGCCAGCAGCTTAGCCCCGGGAGCTGTTGAGACCCAGTACTTC.